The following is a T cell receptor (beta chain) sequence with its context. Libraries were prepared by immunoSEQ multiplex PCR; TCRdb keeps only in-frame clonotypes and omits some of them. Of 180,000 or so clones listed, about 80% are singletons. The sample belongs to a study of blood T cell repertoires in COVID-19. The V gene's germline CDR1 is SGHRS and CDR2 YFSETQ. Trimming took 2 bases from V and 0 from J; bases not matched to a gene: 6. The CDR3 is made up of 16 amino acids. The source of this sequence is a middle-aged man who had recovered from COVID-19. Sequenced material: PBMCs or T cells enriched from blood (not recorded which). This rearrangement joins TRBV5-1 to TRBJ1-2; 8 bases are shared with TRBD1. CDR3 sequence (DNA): TGCGCCAGCAGCTTTGGACAGGGCATCGCTAACTATGGCTACACCTTC. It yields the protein CASSFGQGIANYGYTF.